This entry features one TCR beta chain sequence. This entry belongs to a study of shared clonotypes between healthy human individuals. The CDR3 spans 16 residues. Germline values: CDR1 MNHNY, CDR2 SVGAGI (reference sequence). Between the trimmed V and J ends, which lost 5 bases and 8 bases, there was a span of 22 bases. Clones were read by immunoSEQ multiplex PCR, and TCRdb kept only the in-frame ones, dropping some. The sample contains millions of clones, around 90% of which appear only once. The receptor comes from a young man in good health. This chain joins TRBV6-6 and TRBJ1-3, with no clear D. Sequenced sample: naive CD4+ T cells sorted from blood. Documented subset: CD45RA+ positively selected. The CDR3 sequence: CASSIQRAASGDTIYF. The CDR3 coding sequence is TGTGCCAGCAGTATCCAGCGGGCGGCGTCGGGAGACACCATATATTTT.